This TCR beta chain was profiled in a study of shared clonotypes between healthy human individuals. Background on the study: Each donor had three CD4 naive, three CD4 memory, two CD8 naive and one CD8 memory plate.

Researchers divided each subset's genomic DNA evenly across several immunoSEQ plates. Method: immunoSEQ multiplex PCR; TCRdb's copy keeps in-frame clones and lacks some. The sample lists roughly 2.1 million clones, roughly 91% occurring once. On this clone itself: Its antigen is still unknown.

The V gene's germline CDR1 is SEHNR and CDR2 FQNEAQ (reference sequence). Between the trimmed V and J ends, which lost 10 bases and 2 bases, there was a span of 30 bases. The CDR3 has 18 amino acids. Study-level findings and limits: Sharing across a few donors was seen in 4% to 5% of naive CD4 clonotypes.

Only CD45RO-negative cells positively selected for CCR7 counted as naive CD8 cells, so terminally differentiated effector memory CD45RA+ cells were excluded. Sequencing was done on a sample of naive CD8+ T cells from PBMCs. This receptor was obtained from a young man in good health. Some clones in this sample may be carry-over from other donors' samples. The gene calls are TRBV7-9 and TRBJ2-7; a weak D match, TRBD2 (7 bases). The CDR3 bases are TGTGCCACCCGGGGAGGGGGAGACCCTGATCGAAGCACCTACGAGCAGTACTTC. It is translated as CATRGGGDPDRSTYEQYF.